The T cell receptor (beta chain) described here comes from a study of CD8 T cells in Susac syndrome (dated by TCRdb to the late 2010s). General notes on the study: The study used repertoire sequencing to test whether antigen drove CD8+ T cell activation and differentiation in Susac syndrome. Beyond this particular receptor, the publication reports: The TCR sequencing and HLA analysis was acknowledged to have included a relatively small number of individuals.

Peripheral blood CD8+ and CD4+ T cells from healthy donors, Susac syndrome patients and multiple sclerosis patients were profiled by high-throughput TCR beta sequencing. The healthy donors served as controls matched for age and sex. CD8+ TEMRA cells were enriched by FACS, while bulk CD8+ and CD4+ T cells were purified by magnetic negative isolation. Blood was collected in EDTA tubes and processed within 24 hours, with PBMCs isolated through density gradient centrifugation. PBMCs destined for TCR sequencing were cryopreserved in liquid nitrogen and later thawed in a 37 °C water bath. Purity of sorted or isolated CD4+, CD8+ and CD8+ TEMRA cells was at least 90%. The germline V gene (reference sequence) gives CDR1 as DFQATT and CDR2 as SNEGSKA. Reading from cysteine to phenylalanine, the CDR3 counts 14 amino acids. CDR3 DNA is the only sequence kept; it has 42 bases, read in frame from the first base. V gives up 0 bases and J gives up 4 bases, and the segment between their germline ends measures 12 bases.

RNA was extracted with the RNeasy kit and about 0.45 to 1 ug was reverse transcribed using random hexamers. TCR beta CDR3 regions were amplified with the immunoSEQ multiplex PCR assay covering 54 Vbeta and 13 Jbeta segments. To correct PCR amplification bias, a synthetic template baseline was used for both primer optimization and computational correction. In the authors' own workflow: Only productive sequences were kept, with reads annotated to V, D and J genes according to IMGT and analyzed in immunoSEQ Analyzer. To calculate clonality, Shannon entropy was normalized by log2 of the number of productive unique sequences and then subtracted from one. Public and private clones were assessed among the 100 most prevalent clones of each patient and control. A clone was defined as Susac-specific if it was absent from the healthy and MS cohorts, from around 960 published viral clones and from other ImmuneACCESS disease sequences. TCRdb reran the public reads through fastp at Q25 and MiXCR, keeping productive beta chains. CDR3 protein sequences are deduplicated, and each keeps its most common genes and DNA. These V and J calls rely on TCRdb rather than the paper's analysis. Within this sample are 150,000 to 200,000 distinct CDR3 sequences, with around 96% of them counted one time only. Clones ranked in the top ten supply 0.11% to 0.15% of the sample.

A remark on this clonotype: Its antigen is not yet known. Per-nucleotide qualities are absent, and no much larger clonotype sits a single base away.

Here the chain combines TRBV20-1 and TRBJ2-5; the D gene is possibly TRBD2, with 6 bases matching. Sample: CD4+ T cells from PBMCs. The sequence was collected from a human donor in good health. CDR3 loop: CSARERTGGETQYF. The DNA is TGCAGTGCTAGAGAGCGGACCGGGGGAGAGACCCAGTACTTC.